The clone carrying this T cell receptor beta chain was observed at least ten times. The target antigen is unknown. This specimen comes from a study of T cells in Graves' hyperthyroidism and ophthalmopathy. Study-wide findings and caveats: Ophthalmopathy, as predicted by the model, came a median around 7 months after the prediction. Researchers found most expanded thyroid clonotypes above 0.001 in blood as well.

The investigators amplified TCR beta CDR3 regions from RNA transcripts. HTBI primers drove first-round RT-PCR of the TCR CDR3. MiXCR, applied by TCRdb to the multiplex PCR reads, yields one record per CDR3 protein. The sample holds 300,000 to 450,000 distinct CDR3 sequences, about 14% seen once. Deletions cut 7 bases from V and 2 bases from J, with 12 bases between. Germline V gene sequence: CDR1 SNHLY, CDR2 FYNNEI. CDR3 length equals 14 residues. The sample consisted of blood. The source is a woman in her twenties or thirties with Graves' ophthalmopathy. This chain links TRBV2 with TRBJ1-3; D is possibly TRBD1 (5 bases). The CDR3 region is CASNQGRAGNTIYF. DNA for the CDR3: TGTGCCAGCAATCAGGGCCGGGCTGGAAACACCATATATTTT.